A single sample gave rise to the 28 T cell receptor beta chains below, sequenced in a study of identical twins. In TCRdb, the 5' RACE reads were re-called with MiXCR into one record per CDR3 protein. Of around 240,000 distinct CDR3 sequences in the sample, 5.5% to 7% were seen once. The sample was also reused in another study, on yellow fever vaccine responses in identical twins.

The sample consisted of memory (CD45RO+) T cells sorted from blood. These receptors were taken from a young woman in good health.

J is TRBJ2-5 and V is TRBV4-1; weak D call: TRBD2 (6 bases). The CDR3 is 13 amino acids. Germline CDR1 reads MGHRA; CDR2 reads YSYEKL. Trimming took off 1 base at V and 3 bases at J, with 6 bases between the two ends. The chain's CDR3 is CASSQAGEETQYF. The CDR3 DNA sequence: TGCGCCAGCAGCCAAGCGGGAGAAGAGACCCAGTACTTC.

This clonotype was observed at least ten times. This chain uses TRBV29-1 with TRBJ2-5; 7 bases are a match to TRBD1. Germline CDR1 reads SQVTM; CDR2 reads ANQGSEA. This CDR3 is 14 amino acids long. V trimming: 4 bases; J trimming: 5 bases; junction bases outside the gene matches: 10. The CDR3 nucleotides read TGCAGCGTTGCCGTAAACGGACAGGAGGAGACCCAGTACTTC. It translates to CSVAVNGQEETQYF. The whole variable domain, remainder taken from reference TRBV29-1 and TRBJ2-5, is SAVISQKPSRDICQRGTSLTIQCQVDSQVTMMFWYRQQPGQSLTLIATANQGSEATYESGFVIDKFPISRPNLTFSTLTVSNMSPEDSSIYLCSVAVNGQEETQYFGPGTRLLVL.

This clonotype was detected many times. The DNA of the CDR3 is TGTGCCAGCAAACTGACAGGGACCGGGGAGCTGTTTTTT. Its translation: CASKLTGTGELFF. The chain recombines TRBV12-3 or TRBV12-4 with TRBJ2-2; TRBD1 aligns across 7 bases. The junction had 4 bases not matched to a gene; V was cut back by 7 bases and J by 5 bases. The length of the CDR3 is 13 residues.

This clonotype was seen more than once but under ten times. The rearrangement links TRBV18 to TRBJ2-1; TRBD1 agrees at 7 bases. The germline CDR1 and CDR2 sequences are KGHSH and LQKENI. This CDR3 is 15 amino acids long. V gave up 7 bases and J gave up 3 bases; unmatched junction bases: 9. CDR3 protein: CASYGRAGGYNEQFF. DNA of the CDR3: TGTGCCAGCTACGGAAGGGCAGGGGGCTACAATGAGCAGTTCTTC. The variable domain in full, with the rest retrieved from reference TRBV18 and TRBJ2-1, is NAGVMQNPRHLVRRRGQEARLRCSPMKGHSHVYWYRQLPEEGLKFMVYLQKENIIDESGMPKERFSAEFPKEGPSILRIQQVVRGDSAAYFCASYGRAGGYNEQFFGPGTRLTVL.

This chain links TRBV28 with TRBJ1-1; no reliable D call. This CDR3 has 11 amino acids. V gave up 7 bases and J gave up 10 bases, with 13 bases separating them. Germline loops: CDR1 MDHEN, CDR2 SYDVKM. CDR3 sequence (DNA): TGTGCCAGCATCTCATCCCCGATAGCTTTCTTT. Translated: CASISSPIAFF.

This chain joins TRBV25-1 and TRBJ1-1; tentative D call: TRBD1 (5 bases). The CDR3 is 14 amino acids. Deletions cut 6 bases from V and 1 base from J, with 12 bases between. The V gene's germline CDR1 is MGHDK and CDR2 SYGVNS. Here the CDR3 reads CASRGTDSNTEAFF. The CDR3 coding sequence is TGTGCCAGCAGGGGGACGGACTCGAACACTGAAGCTTTCTTT.

This clonotype occurred many times. The V and J genes are TRBV5-1 and TRBJ2-7; D is unresolved. Trimming cost V 0 bases and J 2 bases, with 15 bases left between them. The CDR3 has 16 amino acids. CDR1 SGHRS and CDR2 YFSETQ come from the germline V gene. The CDR3 reads CASSLAADATPYEQYF. CDR3 DNA sequence: TGCGCCAGCAGCTTGGCCGCGGACGCAACGCCCTACGAGCAGTACTTC.

This clonotype was observed a few times. J is TRBJ2-2 and V is TRBV9; D is perhaps TRBD2 (6 bases). The V gene lost 0 bases and the J gene lost 4 bases, with 13 bases spanning the gap. This CDR3 is built from 16 residues. CDR1 is SGDLS and CDR2 is YYNGEE in the germline V gene. The CDR3 coding sequence is TGTGCCAGCAGCGTAGTAGGGGCGCGGGGCACCGGGGAGCTGTTTTTT. Its translation is CASSVVGARGTGELFF.

The chain carries TRBV20-1 and TRBJ2-3; 13 bases are shared with TRBD2. CDR1 and CDR2 (germline): DFQATT, SNEGSKA (reference sequence). The CDR3 sequence is 17 residues long. CDR3 sequence reads: CCTWGLAGPTSTDTQYF. The DNA for the CDR3 is TGCTGTACCTGGGGACTAGCGGGACCTACTAGCACAGATACGCAGTATTTT.

The sample holds a few counts of this clonotype. The V and J genes are TRBV28 and TRBJ2-7; the match to TRBD2 covers 9 bases. The germline gives CDR1 MDHEN, CDR2 SYDVKM. The CDR3 is 18 residues long. V lost 3 bases to trimming and J lost 0 bases; unmatched junction nucleotides: 12. CDR3 coding DNA: TGTGCCAGCAGTTTCGAGGCTAGCGGGACCCTTAGCTCCTACGAGCAGTACTTC. It is translated as CASSFEASGTLSSYEQYF.

In its sample, this clonotype was seen many times. The chain is built from TRBV6-5 and TRBJ2-4; D unclear. The CDR3 sequence is 14 residues long. The germline gives CDR1 MNHEY, CDR2 SVGAGI. V was clipped by 4 bases and J by 0 bases, with 7 bases between them. The CDR3 protein is CASSSSQAKNIQYF. The DNA for the CDR3 is TGTGCCAGCAGTTCGTCCCAAGCCAAAAACATTCAGTACTTC.

The table lists this clonotype with many counts. The rearrangement joins TRBV5-6 to TRBJ2-5, with 14 nucleotides matching TRBD2. V lost 4 bases, J lost 3 bases, and 8 bases stayed unmatched. CDR3 length: 17 residues. Germline CDR1 reads SGHDT; CDR2 reads YYEEEE. CDR3 sequence reads: CASSPGLAGVREETQYF. CDR3 sequence (DNA): TGTGCCAGCAGCCCGGGACTAGCGGGAGTACGTGAAGAGACCCAGTACTTC.

This chain uses TRBV2 with TRBJ2-7; TRBD2 matches at 7 bases. The CDR3 length is 17 residues. The germline CDR1 and CDR2 sequences are SNHLY and FYNNEI. Trimming cost V 2 bases and J 0 bases; bases outside gene matches: 10. This CDR3 is CASSESASGTSSYEQYF. In DNA form, the CDR3 reads TGTGCCAGCAGTGAAAGTGCTAGCGGAACTAGCTCCTACGAGCAGTACTTC.

The V and J genes are TRBV12-3 or TRBV12-4 and TRBJ1-5; weak D call: TRBD1 (6 bases). V was trimmed by 7 bases and J by 3 bases, leaving 10 bases between them. CDR3 length equals 13 residues. The CDR3 sequence is CASKDSNNQPQHF. The CDR3 DNA reads TGTGCCAGCAAGGACAGTAACAATCAGCCCCAGCATTTT.

This clonotype has a handful of counts. The chain uses TRBV7-9 and TRBJ2-1; no definite D call. Trimming stripped 1 base from V and 0 bases from J, with 7 bases between. The germline gives CDR1 SEHNR, CDR2 FQNEAQ (reference sequence). CDR3 size: 15 residues. The CDR3 protein is CASSLEPSSYNEQFF. In DNA form, the CDR3 reads TGTGCCAGCAGCTTAGAGCCAAGCTCCTACAATGAGCAGTTCTTC.

This clonotype was seen repeatedly, ten times or more. This chain uses TRBV5-1 with TRBJ2-5, with unresolved D. Germline-derived CDR1 and CDR2 are SGHRS and YFSETQ. V dropped 4 bases and J dropped 5 bases, with 15 bases sitting between them. The CDR3 has 14 residues. The CDR3 region has the DNA TGCGCCAGCAGCCCCCGACCTGAAACGGAGACCCAGTACTTC. Translation gives CASSPRPETETQYF.

A few counts support this clonotype. The rearrangement joins TRBV6-5 to TRBJ1-4; 7 nucleotides agree with TRBD1. V gave up 0 bases and J gave up 8 bases; unmatched junction bases: 6. Germline CDR1 MNHEY, CDR2 SVGAGI. The CDR3 sequence is 15 residues long. The CDR3 loop reads CASSYSPGGGEKLFF. The CDR3 DNA follows: TGTGCCAGCAGTTACTCGCCAGGGGGAGGCGAAAAACTGTTTTTT.

This clonotype was found a few times. The chain uses TRBV6-2 or TRBV6-3 and TRBJ2-7, with 8 bases fitting TRBD1. The CDR3 is 13 residues long. V lost 5 bases, J lost 6 bases, and 6 bases stayed unmatched. From germline, CDR1 is MNHEY and CDR2 SVGEGT. Here the CDR3 reads CASSGTGPGEQYF. CDR3 in DNA: TGTGCCAGCAGTGGGACAGGACCGGGCGAGCAGTACTTC.

This clonotype was found a few times. The chain links TRBV28 to TRBJ1-2; 8 bases are shared with TRBD1. The germline CDR1 and CDR2 sequences are MDHEN and SYDVKM. Trimming cost V 5 bases and J 7 bases; bases outside gene matches: 12. The CDR3 length is 15 residues. CDR3: CASSRQGLLTGGYTF. The CDR3, as DNA: TGTGCCAGCAGTCGACAGGGGCTACTTACGGGTGGCTACACCTTC.

V usage is TRBV28 and J usage is TRBJ1-5; 8 bases line up with TRBD1. The ends lost 5 bases at V and 1 base at J; junction bases unmatched: 4. The CDR3 contains 15 residues. The V gene's germline CDR1 is MDHEN and CDR2 SYDVKM. The CDR3 sequence is CASSLRQGSNQPQHF. The CDR3, as DNA: TGTGCCAGCAGTCTAAGACAGGGGAGCAATCAGCCCCAGCATTTT.

This clonotype has just a few counts. This chain connects TRBV29-1 to TRBJ2-5; TRBD2 matches 11 bases. With 5 bases clipped from V and 5 bases from J, the junction kept 7 bases outside the gene matches. CDR1 is SQVTM and CDR2 is ANQGSEA in the germline V gene. The CDR3 extends over 14 amino acids. Written as DNA, the CDR3 is TGCAGCGTTTCCACTAGCGGGAGTGTGGAGACCCAGTACTTC. It translates to CSVSTSGSVETQYF.

This chain uses TRBV20-1 with TRBJ1-3, with no clear D. V gave up 6 bases and J gave up 0 bases, with 12 bases separating them. Germline CDR1 is DFQATT and CDR2 is SNEGSKA (reference sequence). This CDR3 comprises 14 residues. The CDR3 sequence is CSAPVDISGNTIYF. In nucleotides, the CDR3 is TGCAGTGCACCGGTGGATATCTCTGGAAACACCATATATTTT.

The chain links TRBV27 to TRBJ1-6; D is unresolved. V lost 2 bases, J lost 3 bases, and 8 bases lay in between. The germline CDR1 and CDR2 sequences are MNHEY and SMNVEV (reference sequence). This CDR3 has 15 amino acids. Here the CDR3 reads CASSLRAYYNSPLHF. CDR3 sequence (DNA): TGTGCCAGCAGTTTACGGGCCTACTATAATTCACCCCTCCACTTT.

Many counts were recorded for this clonotype. CDR3 amino acids: CASILTGTGMDTGELFF. CDR3 sequence (DNA): TGTGCCAGCATATTAACCGGGACAGGGATGGACACCGGGGAGCTGTTTTTT. This chain joins TRBV5-6 and TRBJ2-2, with TRBD1 matching over 9 bases. This CDR3 has 17 residues. The germline V gene encodes CDR1 SGHDT and CDR2 YYEEEE. Trimming cost V 6 bases and J 3 bases; bases outside gene matches: 12.

This clonotype was seen a handful of times. V usage is TRBV27 and J usage is TRBJ2-3; 9 bases fit TRBD2. Germline V CDR1 and CDR2: MNHEY, SMNVEV (reference sequence). The ends lost 4 bases at V and 0 bases at J; junction bases unmatched: 17. The CDR3 is 20 amino acids. The CDR3 DNA sequence: TGTGCCAGCAGTTCCAGACTAGCGGACTATCCGAGGGGGAGCACAGATACGCAGTATTTT. Encoded protein: CASSSRLADYPRGSTDTQYF.

The sample holds a few counts of this clonotype. The chain carries TRBV20-1 and TRBJ1-1; weak D call: TRBD1 (5 bases). Germline assignment: CDR1 DFQATT and CDR2 SNEGSKA (reference sequence). V lost 5 bases to trimming and J lost 1 base, with 8 bases between them. The CDR3 is 12 amino acids. CDR3 loop: CSAGGGNTEAFF. The CDR3 coding sequence is TGCAGTGCTGGGGGGGGGAACACTGAAGCTTTCTTT.

This clonotype was detected many times. This sequence joins TRBV20-1 and TRBJ2-7, with 7 bases lining up with TRBD2. V lost 2 bases to trimming and J lost 5 bases; unmatched junction nucleotides: 9. The germline V gene has CDR1 DFQATT and CDR2 SNEGSKA (reference sequence). The CDR3 extends over 14 amino acids. CDR3 coding DNA: TGCAGTGCTAGAAGGCGCGGGAGTCTAGACGAGCAGTACTTC. Its translation: CSARRRGSLDEQYF.

The table lists this clonotype with a few counts. V is TRBV29-1 and J is TRBJ2-2; 8 nucleotides match TRBD2. Germline V gene sequence: CDR1 SQVTM, CDR2 ANQGSEA. This CDR3 comprises 16 residues. CDR3 in amino acids: CPPPPPSGGGPGELFF. CDR3 nucleotide sequence: TGCCCCCCGCCCCCCCCATCGGGGGGGGGCCCCGGGGAGCTGTTTTTT.